These 7 T cell receptor beta chains originate from one sample sequenced in a study of T cell changes during pregnancy in multiple sclerosis. The table came from immunoSEQ multiplex PCR; TCRdb's copy has only in-frame clones and leaves some out. The table has roughly 69,000 clones, more than 85% seen once. The sample was CD4+ T cells from peripheral blood mononuclear cells, taken in the third trimester of pregnancy. The receptors were sampled from a female donor in good health, enrolled as a control in a pregnancy study.

The chain employs TRBV7-9 and TRBJ2-1; D uncertain. Germline-derived CDR1 and CDR2 are SEHNR and FQNEAQ (reference sequence). The length of the CDR3 is 14 residues. Trimming shortened V by 1 base and J by 4 bases, and 8 bases separated the two germline ends. The CDR3 loop is CASSLVIAYNEQFF. CDR3 DNA sequence: TGTGCCAGCAGCTTAGTAATAGCATACAATGAGCAGTTCTTC. Filled out from reference TRBV7-9 and TRBJ2-1, the complete variable domain reads DTGVSQNPRHKITKRGQNVTFRCDPISEHNRLYWYRQTLGQGPEFLTYFQNEAQLEKSRLLSDRFSAERPKGSFSTLEIQRTEQGDSAMYLCASSLVIAYNEQFFGPGTRLTVL.

The rearrangement links TRBV4-3 to TRBJ2-1, with a tentative D call TRBD2 (5 bases). This CDR3 is 15 amino acids long. The V gene lost 1 base and the J gene lost 5 bases, with 12 bases spanning the gap. Germline V CDR1 and CDR2: LGHNA, YSLEER. The CDR3 coding sequence is TGCGCCAGCAGCCAAGGGAGACTACTCCACAATGAGCAGTTCTTC. Encoded protein: CASSQGRLLHNEQFF.

The chain links TRBV4-2 to TRBJ2-1, with D maybe TRBD2 (6 bases). V lost 0 bases and J lost 12, with 15 bases in between. Germline CDR1 LGHNA, CDR2 YNFKEQ. CDR3 length equals 14 residues. Written as DNA, the CDR3 is TGTGCCAGCAGCCAAGATCAGGAGGGTGTGAGGCAGTTCTTC. Encoded protein: CASSQDQEGVRQFF.

V and J are TRBV18 and TRBJ2-2, with a possible D match to TRBD1 (5 bases). The germline V gene has CDR1 KGHSH and CDR2 LQKENI. This CDR3 comprises 14 residues. V lost 5 bases and J lost 2, with 9 bases in between. This CDR3 is CASSGDRNTGELFF. CDR3 coding DNA: TGTGCCAGCTCAGGAGACAGAAACACCGGGGAGCTGTTTTTT.

The V call is TRBV6-5, the J call TRBJ1-1; 10 bases map to TRBD1. CDR3 length equals 14 residues. V trimming: 6 bases; J trimming: 4 bases; junction bases outside the gene matches: 5. The germline CDR1 and CDR2 sequences are MNHEY and SVGAGI. CDR3 DNA: TGTGCCAGCAGCCGTTGGACAGGGGGCACTGAAGCTTTCTTT. This translates into CASSRWTGGTEAFF.

The gene calls are TRBV30 and TRBJ1-5; perhaps TRBD1 as D (6 bases). CDR1 is GTSNPN and CDR2 is SVGIG in the germline V gene (reference sequence). Deletions cut 1 base from V and 0 bases from J, with 10 bases between. This CDR3 has 15 residues. The CDR3 loop reads CAWSAGQYSNQPQHF. In nucleotides, the CDR3 is TGTGCCTGGAGTGCCGGACAGTATAGCAATCAGCCCCAGCATTTT.

The V gene is TRBV30, the J gene TRBJ2-7; 7 nucleotides align to TRBD1. The CDR3 totals 14 residues. V gave up 0 bases and J gave up 3 bases; unmatched junction bases: 5. Germline V gene data show CDR1 as GTSNPN and CDR2 as SVGIG (reference sequence). The CDR3 bases are TGTGCCTGGAGTGTACACAGGGGAGACTACGAGCAGTACTTC. Translated: CAWSVHRGDYEQYF.